These 19 T cell receptor beta chains share one sample of origin, sequenced in a study of T cells in Graves' hyperthyroidism and ophthalmopathy. What was amplified from RNA transcripts were TCR beta CDR3 regions. Using the HTBI primer set, a first-round RT-PCR was run on the TCR CDR3. TCRdb processed the multiplex PCR reads anew with MiXCR; each CDR3 protein has one entry. Of about 510,000 distinct CDR3 sequences listed, around 15% are singletons. The sequencing input was blood. Receptors originate from a middle-aged woman with Graves' hyperthyroidism.

This clonotype was observed many times. The chain combines TRBV2 with TRBJ2-1; TRBD2 agrees at 8 bases. V lost 8 bases and J lost 6; bases outside the gene matches: 12. This CDR3 spans 15 amino acids. In germline, CDR1 is SNHLY, CDR2 FYNNEI. In nucleotides, the CDR3 is TGTGCCAGCGCAAAGCTAGCGGGTATTTCCAATGAGCAGTTCTTC. This codes for CASAKLAGISNEQFF.

The CDR3 DNA reads TGTGCCAGCAGTGTCGGGACAGGGCGGGGTGGCTACACCTTC. Translating it yields CASSVGTGRGGYTF. This chain links TRBV28 with TRBJ1-2; 9 bases are a match to TRBD1. The CDR3 length is 14 residues. CDR1 is MDHEN, CDR2 SYDVKM, per germline. With 5 bases clipped from V and 7 bases from J, the junction kept 8 bases outside the gene matches.

This clonotype was found many times. The CDR3: CAISIGTAIYEQYF. In DNA, the CDR3 is TGTGCCATCAGTATAGGGACAGCAATCTACGAGCAGTACTTC. The rearrangement uses TRBV10-3 and TRBJ2-7; TRBD1 agrees at 7 bases. CDR1 is ENHRY and CDR2 is SYGVKD in the germline V gene. The CDR3 covers 14 residues. Trimming at V came to 5 bases and at J to 3 bases, leaving 7 bases not matched to a gene.

This clonotype was seen many times. The rearrangement uses TRBV20-1 and TRBJ2-5, with TRBD1 matching 8 bases. The V and J ends lost 0 bases and 1 base, in that order; junction bases with no gene match: 7. The CDR3 extends over 16 amino acids. Germline assignment: CDR1 DFQATT and CDR2 SNEGSKA (reference sequence). CDR3 DNA: TGCAGTGCTAGAGACTCAGGACAGGGCCTCCAAGAGACCCAGTACTTC. Its protein is CSARDSGQGLQETQYF.

This clonotype has at least ten counts. The CDR3 region is CASRGTGTSGPSYNEQFF. The CDR3 coding sequence is TGTGCCAGCAGGGGTACCGGGACTAGCGGGCCTTCCTACAATGAGCAGTTCTTC. The chain employs TRBV6-1 and TRBJ2-1; 12 bases match TRBD2. From germline, CDR1 is MNHNS and CDR2 SASEGT. The length of the CDR3 is 18 residues. The trim removed 6 bases at V and 1 base at J, leaving 10 bases unmatched.

This clonotype was seen many times. The DNA of the CDR3 is TGTGCCAGCTCCCCCAGTGTGGGCTCCTACGAGCAGTACTTC. Encoded protein: CASSPSVGSYEQYF. The rearrangement uses TRBV18 and TRBJ2-7; the D is unclear. Trimming shortened V by 6 bases and J by 0 bases, and 12 bases separated the two germline ends. The CDR3 runs to 14 residues. Germline V CDR1 and CDR2: KGHSH, LQKENI. Filled out from reference TRBV18 and TRBJ2-7, the complete variable domain reads NAGVMQNPRHLVRRRGQEARLRCSPMKGHSHVYWYRQLPEEGLKFMVYLQKENIIDESGMPKERFSAEFPKEGPSILRIQQVVRGDSAAYFCASSPSVGSYEQYFGPGTRLTVT.

This clonotype is a singleton in its sample. The chain recombines TRBV25-1 with TRBJ2-4, with D possibly TRBD1 on 6 matching bases. The CDR3 extends over 14 amino acids. The ends were cut back, 8 bases at V and 3 bases at J, with 14 bases in the middle. The germline V gene has CDR1 MGHDK and CDR2 SYGVNS. In DNA form, the CDR3 reads TGTGCCAGCCTTTTAACAGGGATCAAAAACATTCAGTACTTC. Translating it yields CASLLTGIKNIQYF.

The CDR3 coding sequence is TGTGCCAGCAATGGGGCAGGGCGTAATGAAAAACTGTTTTTT. Translating it yields CASNGAGRNEKLFF. The chain combines TRBV9 with TRBJ1-4; D perhaps matches TRBD1 (5 bases). This CDR3 comprises 14 residues. Trimming pared 6 bases from V and 4 bases from J, leaving 13 bases between. Germline V gives CDR1 SGDLS, CDR2 YYNGEE.

This clonotype was seen only once. The chain couples TRBV9 to TRBJ1-3; D unresolved. In germline, CDR1 is SGDLS, CDR2 YYNGEE. The germline V and J ends were trimmed by 5 bases and 3 bases, with 3 bases remaining between them. The CDR3 has 11 residues. The CDR3 bases are TGTGCCAGCAGGGGTGGAAACACCATATATTTT. Translated: CASRGGNTIYF.

This clonotype came up many times. The chain recombines TRBV28 with TRBJ2-1, with D possibly being TRBD2 (6 bases). V gave up 3 bases and J gave up 9 bases, with 15 bases separating them. There are 14 residues in the CDR3. Per germline, CDR1 MDHEN and CDR2 SYDVKM. The CDR3 coding sequence is TGTGCCAGCAGTTTTACGGGAGATGGTAGTGAGCAGTTCTTC. This encodes CASSFTGDGSEQFF.

There are many counts of this clonotype. The chain has TRBV29-1 and TRBJ2-5; 8 positions match TRBD1. The CDR3 is 15 amino acids. The germline gives CDR1 SQVTM, CDR2 ANQGSEA. With V trimmed by 1 base and J by 2 bases, 6 bases remained unmatched. CDR3 loop: CSVEAQGAPQETQYF. In DNA, the CDR3 is TGCAGCGTTGAAGCCCAGGGGGCGCCGCAAGAGACCCAGTACTTC.

This clonotype turned up a few times. J is TRBJ2-2 and V is TRBV5-1, with D tentatively TRBD2 (5 bases). Germline-derived CDR1 and CDR2 are SGHRS and YFSETQ. Trimming pared 3 bases from V and 4 bases from J, leaving 16 bases between. The CDR3 is 16 amino acids. The CDR3 region has the DNA TGCGCCAGCAGCTCCCCAGCGGAAACCCTCACCGGGGAGCTGTTTTTT. It specifies CASSSPAETLTGELFF.

This clonotype was counted at least ten times. The chain links TRBV20-1 to TRBJ2-5, with D perhaps given as TRBD1 or TRBD2 (5 bases each). The CDR3 covers 13 residues. The V gene lost 2 bases and the J gene lost 4 bases, with 11 bases spanning the gap. Germline loops: CDR1 DFQATT, CDR2 SNEGSKA (reference sequence). Written as DNA, the CDR3 is TGCAGTGCTAGATCCCAGGGACGAGAGACCCAGTACTTC. Protein sequence: CSARSQGRETQYF.

The V gene is TRBV10-2, the J gene TRBJ1-5; D is ambiguous. The germline V gene has CDR1 WSHSY and CDR2 SAAADI. This CDR3 has 13 amino acids. Deletions cut 5 bases from V and 4 bases from J, with 9 bases between. The CDR3 spells CASSTQRNQPQHF. The CDR3 coding sequence is TGCGCCAGCAGTACTCAGAGAAATCAGCCCCAGCATTTT.

This clonotype was seen many times. This sequence joins TRBV7-8 and TRBJ2-1; 11 nucleotides match TRBD1. After removal of 6 bases from V and 9 bases from J, the junction contained 10 bases not matched to a gene. The CDR3 contains 15 residues. Germline CDR1 SGHVS, CDR2 FQNEAQ. CDR3: CASSQPGTGGSEQFF. Here the CDR3 DNA reads TGTGCCAGCAGTCAACCCGGGACAGGGGGAAGTGAGCAGTTCTTC.

This clonotype has a handful of counts. The rearrangement links TRBV29-1 to TRBJ1-2, with a weak D call TRBD1 (6 bases). This CDR3 contains 14 residues. The V end lost 0 bases, the J end lost 4 bases, and 12 bases lay between the germline ends. Germline-derived CDR1 and CDR2 are SQVTM and ANQGSEA. CDR3 protein: CSVEDGRGGYGYTF. In nucleotides, the CDR3 is TGCAGCGTTGAAGACGGCAGGGGTGGCTATGGCTACACCTTC.

This clonotype was counted many times. The chain recombines TRBV6-1 with TRBJ2-2, with a weak D call TRBD2 (6 bases). The germline CDR1 and CDR2 sequences are MNHNS and SASEGT. V was clipped by 7 bases and J by 5 bases, with 14 bases between them. The CDR3 extends over 14 amino acids. In nucleotides, the CDR3 is TGTGCCAGCATGAGGGACTGGGGGACCGGGGAGCTGTTTTTT. This codes for CASMRDWGTGELFF.

J is TRBJ2-5 and V is TRBV24-1; D possibly corresponds to TRBD2 (7 bases). The CDR3 has 15 residues. V lost 9 bases to trimming and J lost 4 bases, with 20 bases between them. CDR1 is KGHDR and CDR2 is SFDVKD in the germline V gene. For the CDR3, the DNA is TGTGCCACCTCCTGGGGGGGCCCTTTGGGAGAGACCCAGTACTTC. As protein: CATSWGGPLGETQYF.

The J gene is TRBJ2-7, the V gene TRBV9; the match to TRBD1 covers 12 bases. Germline CDR1 reads SGDLS; CDR2 reads YYNGEE. The CDR3 extends over 15 amino acids. V lost 3 bases, J lost 5 bases, and 6 bases stayed unmatched. The CDR3 loop reads CASSAPGQGADEQYF. The CDR3 DNA sequence: TGTGCCAGCAGCGCCCCGGGACAGGGGGCCGACGAGCAGTACTTC. Looking up the rest from reference TRBV9 and TRBJ2-7 gives the full variable domain: DSGVTQTPKHLITATGQRVTLRCSPRSGDLSVYWYQQSLDQGLQFLIQYYNGEERAKGNILERFSAQQFPDLHSELNLSSLELGDSALYFCASSAPGQGADEQYFGPGTRLTVT.